A single sample gave rise to the 22 T cell receptor beta chains below, sequenced in a study of technical replicates of blood from a few donors. Clones were sequenced by immunoSEQ multiplex PCR, and TCRdb holds only the in-frame ones, with some missing. The sample contains around 80,000 clones, approximately 94% of which appear only once. Sequencing input: T cells isolated from PBMCs. Receptors originate from a human donor in good health.

The gene calls are TRBV19 and TRBJ1-2; D is ambiguous. Trimming cost V 10 bases and J 4 bases, with 10 bases left between them. This CDR3 comprises 11 residues. Germline CDR1 is LNHDA and CDR2 is SQIVND (reference sequence). CDR3 amino acids: CATSDSYGYTF. The CDR3 DNA reads TGTGCCACCTCGGACTCCTATGGCTACACCTTC.

The rearrangement links TRBV4-1 to TRBJ2-7, with TRBD1 matching over 7 bases. Germline values: CDR1 MGHRA, CDR2 YSYEKL. V lost 1 base and J lost 4; bases outside the gene matches: 7. The length of the CDR3 is 15 residues. CDR3 region: CASSQGSGTEYEQYF. DNA of the CDR3: TGCGCCAGCAGCCAAGGTTCCGGGACAGAGTACGAGCAGTACTTC.

DNA of the CDR3: TGCGCCAGCAGCGGTCAGCAAGAGACCCAGTACTTC. It is translated as CASSGQQETQYF. The chain joins TRBV5-1 to TRBJ2-5; D gene unclear. This CDR3 is built from 12 residues. Germline lookup yields CDR1 SGHRS and CDR2 YFSETQ. Trimming removed 4 bases at V and 2 bases at J, with 6 bases between. The complete variable domain, with remaining parts taken from reference TRBV5-1 and TRBJ2-5, reads KAGVTQTPRYLIKTRGQQVTLSCSPISGHRSVSWYQQTPGQGLQFLFEYFSETQRNKGNFPGRFSGRQFSNSRSEMNVSTLELGDSALYLCASSGQQETQYFGPGTRLLVL.

The V gene is TRBV6-5, the J gene TRBJ2-1; D not resolved. This CDR3 region has 15 residues. The V end was cut by 4 bases, the J end by 0 bases, with 10 bases between. Germline assignment: CDR1 MNHEY and CDR2 SVGAGI. The CDR3 nucleotides read TGTGCCAGCAGTTCGAGTGGTAGCTCCTACAATGAGCAGTTCTTC. It specifies CASSSSGSSYNEQFF.

The gene calls are TRBV29-1 and TRBJ1-1; 9 bases are shared with TRBD1. Per germline, CDR1 SQVTM and CDR2 ANQGSEA. V was pared by 6 bases and J by 7 bases, with 9 bases of the junction left unmatched. CDR3 length: 13 amino acids. DNA of the CDR3: TGCAGCGTATCGACAGGGGGGGCGATTGAAGCTTTCTTT. Translation gives CSVSTGGAIEAFF.

This chain uses TRBV11-2 with TRBJ2-7; 8 nucleotides line up with TRBD1. Germline CDR1 and CDR2: SGHAT and FQNNGV. The length of the CDR3 is 14 residues. The trim removed 2 bases at V and 6 bases at J, leaving 6 bases unmatched. In nucleotides, the CDR3 is TGTGCCAGCAGCTTAATGGACAGGGAGGCCGAGCAGTACTTC. It yields the protein CASSLMDREAEQYF.

The genes are TRBV4-1 and TRBJ2-7; 10 bases map to TRBD1. The CDR3 covers 14 residues. The V segment lost 2 bases and the J segment 5 bases; nucleotides outside the gene matches: 3. CDR1 MGHRA and CDR2 YSYEKL come from the germline V gene. CDR3 amino acids: CASSQRTGGDEQYF. The CDR3 nucleotides are TGCGCCAGCAGCCAAAGGACAGGGGGGGACGAGCAGTACTTC.

J is TRBJ1-5 and V is TRBV28, with 7 bases lining up with TRBD1. Unmatched junction bases numbered 10, after V lost 3 bases and J lost 8 bases. Germline CDR1 reads MDHEN; CDR2 reads SYDVKM. The CDR3 has 15 amino acids. CDR3 sequence: CASSFFAEGAEPQHF. Written as DNA, the CDR3 is TGTGCCAGCAGTTTTTTTGCGGAGGGGGCTGAGCCCCAGCATTTT.

The genes are TRBV6-1 and TRBJ1-5, with no clear D. Germline V gives CDR1 MNHNS, CDR2 SASEGT. The CDR3 consists of 15 residues. Trimming removed 1 base from V and 1 base from J, with 8 bases in between. The CDR3 DNA is TGTGCCAGCAGTGAAGACATGGGCAGCAATCAGCCCCAGCATTTT. Its translation is CASSEDMGSNQPQHF.

This sequence joins TRBV7-3 and TRBJ1-1; D not resolved. V was trimmed by 3 bases and J by 2 bases, leaving 16 bases between them. Germline V gene lookup returns CDR1 SGHTA and CDR2 FQGTGA. CDR3 length: 16 amino acids. CDR3 sequence: CASSFRDRRGNTEAFF. The CDR3 nucleotides read TGTGCCAGCAGCTTTCGCGACCGACGGGGAAACACTGAAGCTTTCTTT.

This clone appeared a single time. The rearrangement uses TRBV6-5 and TRBJ2-1; the D gene is possibly TRBD2 (6 bases). Trimming left V 5 bases short and J 2 bases short, with 13 bases between. CDR1 MNHEY and CDR2 SVGAGI come from the germline V gene. The CDR3 runs to 15 residues. The CDR3 loop is CASSRAGRAYNEQFF. CDR3 nucleotide sequence: TGTGCCAGCAGTAGAGCGGGCCGGGCCTACAATGAGCAGTTCTTC.

V usage is TRBV4-1 and J usage is TRBJ2-1; TRBD2 aligns across 7 bases. Looked up from germline, CDR1 is MGHRA and CDR2 is YSYEKL. V gave up 0 bases and J gave up 5 bases; unmatched junction bases: 4. The CDR3 is made up of 15 amino acids. CDR3 nucleotide sequence: TGCGCCAGCAGCCAAGACGGGCTAGCGGACAATGAGCAGTTCTTC. It is translated as CASSQDGLADNEQFF.

The J gene is TRBJ2-7, the V gene TRBV30; TRBD2 might be the D (5 bases). Germline V gene sequence: CDR1 GTSNPN, CDR2 SVGIG (reference sequence). V was pared by 5 bases and J by 5 bases, with 10 bases between. The CDR3 has 11 residues. The CDR3, as DNA: TGTGCCTGGTCGGGGAACCACGAGCAGTACTTC. The encoded protein is CAWSGNHEQYF.

The V and J genes are TRBV28 and TRBJ1-4; D ambiguous. Germline CDR1 and CDR2: MDHEN and SYDVKM. V lost 3 bases, J lost 4 bases, and 9 bases lay in between. CDR3 length: 14 residues. The CDR3: CASSFTRSNEKLFF. The CDR3 coding sequence is TGTGCCAGCAGTTTTACAAGGAGTAATGAAAAACTGTTTTTT.

V usage is TRBV9 and J usage is TRBJ2-3; 8 nucleotides align to TRBD1. The CDR3 runs 12 residues. CDR1 is SGDLS, CDR2 YYNGEE, per germline. J lost 9 bases, V lost 5 bases, and 5 bases had no gene match. The CDR3 DNA follows: TGTGCCAGCAGTTCTGGACAGGGCACGCAGTATTTT. It yields the protein CASSSGQGTQYF.

The rearrangement uses TRBV6-5 and TRBJ2-7; tentatively, D is TRBD1 (5 bases). Germline CDR1 reads MNHEY; CDR2 reads SVGAGI. CDR3 length: 14 residues. V lost 0 bases to trimming and J lost 2 bases, with 8 bases between them. CDR3 region: CASSYSQGAYEQYF. In DNA form, the CDR3 reads TGTGCCAGCAGTTACTCCCAGGGCGCCTACGAGCAGTACTTC.

This chain connects TRBV7-3 to TRBJ2-1; 13 bases are shared with TRBD2. The CDR3 runs to 17 residues. The germline V gene has CDR1 SGHTA and CDR2 FQGTGA. Unmatched junction bases numbered 9, after V lost 1 base and J lost 9 bases. CDR3 nucleotide sequence: TGTGCCAGCAGCTTAAATCTACTAGCGGGAGGGCTCGGTGAGCAGTTCTTC. Translated, it gives CASSLNLLAGGLGEQFF.

J is TRBJ2-2 and V is TRBV10-3; D not resolved. V was pared by 4 bases and J by 1 base, with 4 bases between. The V gene's germline CDR1 is ENHRY and CDR2 SYGVKD. CDR3 length: 13 amino acids. The CDR3 sequence is CAISGQNTGELFF. CDR3 nucleotides: TGTGCCATCAGTGGACAGAACACCGGGGAGCTGTTTTTT.

V is TRBV5-1 and J is TRBJ2-7; 7 nucleotides align to TRBD2. Trimming took 4 bases from V and 1 from J; bases not matched to a gene: 11. Germline V gives CDR1 SGHRS, CDR2 YFSETQ. This CDR3 is 16 amino acids long. CDR3 amino acids: CASSPNLADRSYEQYF. The DNA of the CDR3 is TGCGCCAGCAGCCCTAATCTAGCGGACCGTTCCTACGAGCAGTACTTC.

This clone was recorded only once. The rearrangement joins TRBV13 to TRBJ2-3, with TRBD1 identical over 11 bases. This CDR3 is 14 amino acids long. V trimming: 6 bases; J trimming: 3 bases; junction bases outside the gene matches: 2. Germline V gene data show CDR1 as PRHDT and CDR2 as FYEKMQ (reference sequence). The CDR3: CASRGQGATDTQYF. The CDR3 nucleotides read TGTGCCAGCAGAGGACAGGGGGCTACAGATACGCAGTATTTT.

The CDR3 DNA sequence: TGTGCCAGCAGCTTGTTTTGGGGGGAAGGGTTCTACGAGCAGTACTTC. Protein product: CASSLFWGEGFYEQYF. The V and J genes are TRBV5-5 and TRBJ2-7, with D perhaps matching TRBD2 (6 bases). Germline V gene sequence: CDR1 SGHKS, CDR2 YYEKEE (reference sequence). Trimming took 1 base from V and 3 from J, leaving 17 bases between them. The CDR3 sequence is 16 residues long. Variable domain in full (rest from reference TRBV5-5 and TRBJ2-7): DAGVTQSPTHLIKTRGQQVTLRCSPISGHKSVSWYQQVLGQGPQFIFQYYEKEERGRGNFPDRFSARQFPNYSSELNVNALLLGDSALYLCASSLFWGEGFYEQYFGPGTRLTVT.

The chain recombines TRBV28 with TRBJ2-7; 7 bases align to TRBD2. Germline lookup yields CDR1 MDHEN and CDR2 SYDVKM. J gave up 3 bases and V 3 bases, and 2 bases lay outside the gene matches. The CDR3 contains 13 residues. CDR3 sequence reads: CASSFGDYYEQYF. CDR3 sequence (DNA): TGTGCCAGCAGTTTCGGGGACTACTACGAGCAGTACTTC. Together with reference TRBV28 and TRBJ2-7, the CDR3 gives the full variable domain: DVKVTQSSRYLVKRTGEKVFLECVQDMDHENMFWYRQDPGLGLRLIYFSYDVKMKEKGDIPEGYSVSREKKERFSLILESASTNQTSMYLCASSFGDYYEQYFGPGTRLTVT.